This entry features one T cell receptor beta chain sequence. This sample was included in a study of control samples from healthy donors and cancer patients. Libraries were prepared by immunoSEQ multiplex PCR; TCRdb keeps only in-frame clonotypes and omits some of them. The sample carries under 30,000 clones, around 80% recorded once. The CDR3 runs to 14 residues. Germline values: CDR1 LNHDA, CDR2 SQIVND (reference sequence). Between the trimmed V and J ends, which lost 5 bases and 0 bases, there was a span of 11 bases. The rearrangement links TRBV19 to TRBJ2-7, with a possible D match to TRBD2 (6 bases). Material: PBMCs. This TCR was recovered from a man in his 60s with head and neck cancer. This CDR3 is CASSVAEYSYEQYF. CDR3 DNA: TGTGCCAGTAGTGTAGCGGAATACTCCTACGAGCAGTACTTC.